This T cell receptor beta chain was captured by sequencing in a study of CD8 T cells in ankylosing spondylitis. This clonotype was observed at least ten times. This CDR3 region has 14 residues. Per the germline V gene, CDR1 is SGHVS and CDR2 is FNYEAQ. The V end lost 5 bases, the J end lost 2 bases, and 12 bases lay between the germline ends. For TCR beta, libraries came from quantitative 5'-RACE with molecular barcodes. TCRdb fed the 5' RACE reads into MiXCR, producing one record per CDR3 protein. The table has approximately 69,000 distinct CDR3 sequences, roughly 5.3% seen once. The sequenced material came from blood, either unsorted or a sorted T cell fraction (not recorded which). This sequence was found in a male donor with ankylosing spondylitis or in good health (not recorded which). The gene calls are TRBV7-6 and TRBJ2-5; possible D gene TRBD2, 6 bases. CDR3 DNA sequence: TGTGCCAGCAGCAAAAAACTAGCACAAGAGACCCAGTACTTC. Its protein is CASSKKLAQETQYF.